One and the same sample provided the 2 T cell receptor beta chains below, sequenced in a study of T cells in Graves' hyperthyroidism and ophthalmopathy. Amplification yielded TCR beta CDR3 regions, with RNA transcripts as the source. The HTBI primer set was used in a first-round RT-PCR of the TCR CDR3. TCRdb re-called the multiplex PCR reads through MiXCR, storing one row per CDR3 protein. In the table there are approximately 360,000 distinct CDR3 sequences, less than 20% of which are singletons. The material sequenced was blood. All receptors derive from a woman younger than 30 with Graves' hyperthyroidism that later progressed to Graves' ophthalmopathy.

The chain links TRBV6-1 to TRBJ2-2; no clear D. Germline-derived CDR1 and CDR2 are MNHNS and SASEGT. V lost 8 bases, J lost 3 bases, and 19 bases lay in between. The CDR3 totals 16 residues. The CDR3 DNA sequence: TGTGCCAGCCGAGACCCTCGAGGCCCATACACCGGGGAGCTGTTTTTT. It encodes CASRDPRGPYTGELFF.

The chain carries TRBV29-1 and TRBJ2-1; the D is unclear. V dropped 4 bases and J dropped 3 bases, with 7 bases sitting between them. The CDR3 has 12 amino acids. The germline V gene encodes CDR1 SQVTM and CDR2 ANQGSEA. CDR3 coding DNA: TGCAGCGTTGGACTTATCTACAATGAGCAGTTCTTC. It codes for CSVGLIYNEQFF.